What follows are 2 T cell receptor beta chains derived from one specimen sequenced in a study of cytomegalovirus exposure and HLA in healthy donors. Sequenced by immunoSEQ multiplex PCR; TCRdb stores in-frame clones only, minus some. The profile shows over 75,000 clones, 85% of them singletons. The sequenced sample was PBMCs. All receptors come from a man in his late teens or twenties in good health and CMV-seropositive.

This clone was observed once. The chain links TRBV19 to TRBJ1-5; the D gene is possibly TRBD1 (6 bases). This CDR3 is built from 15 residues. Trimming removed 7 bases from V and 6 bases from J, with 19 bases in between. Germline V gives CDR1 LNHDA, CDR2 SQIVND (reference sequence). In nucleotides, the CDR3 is TGTGCCAGTACCGTTTCGGCAGGGGATGGTCAGCCCCAGCATTTT. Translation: CASTVSAGDGQPQHF.

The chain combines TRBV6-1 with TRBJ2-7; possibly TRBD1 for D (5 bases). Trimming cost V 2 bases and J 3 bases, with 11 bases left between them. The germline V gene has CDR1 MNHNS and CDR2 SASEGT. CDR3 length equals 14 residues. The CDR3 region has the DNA TGTGCCAGCAGTGAACAGGGTAACTACTACGAGCAGTACGTC. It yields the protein CASSEQGNYYEQYV.